The 4 T cell receptor beta chains reported below all come from one sample, sequenced in a study of OX40 agonist ivuxolimab in advanced cancers. Library preparation was by the immunoSEQ multiplex PCR assay. TCRdb limited this immuneACCESS table to in-frame rearrangements with V and J called. A share of clones is missing; checked studies link under half to unresolved V genes, and the rest is unexplained. This sample comprises about 53,000 clones, about four fifths of them detected only once. Jointly, the top ten make up 2% to 3% of the sample. This specimen was CD4+ or CD8+ T cells sorted from blood, taken in a trial of the OX40 agonist ivuxolimab. The source is an adult with an advanced solid tumor such as melanoma, head and neck, liver or kidney cancer.

Only one count was recorded for this clone. The chain combines TRBV2 with TRBJ1-6; D is possibly TRBD1 (6 bases). The length of the CDR3 is 19 residues. Trimming took 7 bases from V and 0 from J, leaving 22 bases between them. Germline V lookup: CDR1 SNHLY, CDR2 FYNNEI. The CDR3 DNA reads TGTGCCAGCAAGGCCTATCGAGGGGGAGTTAGCTCCTATAATTCACCCCTCCACTTT. Its protein product is CASKAYRGGVSSYNSPLHF.

This clone appeared a single time. J is TRBJ1-3 and V is TRBV11-2; D not resolved. The CDR3 has 14 amino acids. The V and J ends lost 1 base and 0 bases respectively, with 4 bases between them. CDR1 is SGHAT and CDR2 is FQNNGV in the germline V gene. For the CDR3, the DNA is TGTGCCAGCAGCTTAGGGCTCTCTGGAAACACCATATATTTT. Its protein is CASSLGLSGNTIYF.

The chain has TRBV11-2 and TRBJ2-2; unclear D gene. Germline loops: CDR1 SGHAT, CDR2 FQNNGV. The CDR3 sequence is 15 residues long. Deletions cut 3 bases from V and 2 bases from J, with 10 bases between. The CDR3 loop reads CASSFRPDNTGELFF. The CDR3 DNA follows: TGTGCCAGCAGCTTCCGACCGGACAACACCGGGGAGCTGTTTTTT.

The CDR3 region is CASTPGLAGRAGELFF. The CDR3 DNA follows: TGTGCCAGCACTCCGGGACTAGCGGGGCGCGCCGGGGAGCTGTTTTTT. V and J are TRBV6-6 and TRBJ2-2; 13 positions agree with TRBD2. This CDR3 has 16 amino acids. The germline CDR1 and CDR2 sequences are MNHNY and SVGAGI (reference sequence). The V gene end was trimmed by 7 bases and the J gene end by 6 bases; junction bases not matched to a gene: 8.